This is a list of T cell receptor beta chains from one sample in a study of T-cell memory formation after mild COVID-19. One entry per CDR3 protein results from TCRdb running MiXCR on the 5' RACE reads. Among 250,000 to 300,000 distinct CDR3 sequences, 15% to 20% were seen once, and the ten largest hold roughly 23%. The source material was PBMCs or a T cell subset sorted from them (not recorded which). The receptors were gathered from a man aged 18 to 29 who had mild COVID-19 (a few samples of this study predate the infection). Cell type and time point are not known. Each CDR3 is given with its conserved first and last residue. D genes are given only for firm matches. Clone size appears in some rows only: once, few, many, or a class for an expanded clone.

-	TRBV24-1	-	TRBJ1-1	TGTGCCACCAGACCTCGGGGGGACCTGAACACTGAAGCTTTCTTT	CATRPRGDLNTEAFF
-	TRBV6-5	-	TRBJ2-5	TGTGCCAGCAGACCCCCGGGACTTCAAGAGACCCAGTACTTC	CASRPPGLQETQYF
-	TRBV5-1	few	TRBJ2-3	TGCGCCAGCAGGTCGGGAGGTACAGGGGGTACAGATACGCAGTATTTT	CASRSGGTGGTDTQYF
-	TRBV5-4	-	TRBJ2-3	TGTGCCAGCACTATGAGGATGCTTCCCTTCGATACGCAGTATTTT	CASTMRMLPFDTQYF
-	TRBV19	few	TRBJ2-5	TGTGCCAGTAGTATCGTCGGGGTCCAAGAGACCCAGTACTTC	CASSIVGVQETQYF
TRBD1	TRBV19	few	TRBJ2-7	TGTGCCAGCGCAACAGGGACAGGGGCTATGCCCTACGAGCAGTACTTC	CASATGTGAMPYEQYF
-	TRBV21-1	many	TRBJ2-1	TGTGCCAGCAGCAAGGGGGAGTTGGACAATGAGCAGTTCTTC	CASSKGELDNEQFF
TRBD2	TRBV10-3	few	TRBJ2-3	TGTGCCATCAGTGTTCAGCGGGGGAGGACAGATACGCAGTATTTT	CAISVQRGRTDTQYF
-	TRBV2	-	TRBJ1-1	TGTGCCAGCAGTGAAGCAAGAGAGAACACTGAAGCTTTCTTT	CASSEARENTEAFF
TRBD1	TRBV6-6	few	TRBJ2-7	TGTGCCAGCAGTTACGGACAGGGCTACTCCTACGAGCAGTACTTC	CASSYGQGYSYEQYF
-	TRBV2	few	TRBJ2-2	TGTGCCAGCAGTGAAGCGGGGGGGAACACCGGGGAGCTGTTTTTT	CASSEAGGNTGELFF
TRBD1	TRBV27	-	TRBJ1-2	TGTGCCAGCAGTTCCGGCGACAGGGTTGACGGCTACACCTTC	CASSSGDRVDGYTF
-	TRBV6-1	-	TRBJ1-6	TGTGCCAGCATATTCGGGCCACAGGATCCTATCTCCTATAATTCACCCCTCCACTTT	CASIFGPQDPISYNSPLHF
-	TRBV5-8	-	TRBJ2-5	TGTGCCAGCAGCTTATGGAGGGAGACCCAGTACTTC	CASSLWRETQYF
-	TRBV6-5	-	TRBJ2-7	TGTGCCAGCAGTTACTCGGGGGCTGATTCCTATAAGCAGTACTTC	CASSYSGADSYKQYF
TRBD1	TRBV7-2	few	TRBJ2-7	TGTGCCAGCAGCTTAACCGGGACAGGGCCCTACGAGCAGTACTTC	CASSLTGTGPYEQYF
TRBD1	TRBV7-7	few	TRBJ2-1	TGTGCCAGCAGCCGGACAGGTACTACCAATGAGCAGTTCTTC	CASSRTGTTNEQFF
-	TRBV7-2	-	TRBJ1-6	TGTGCCAGCAGGCCGACAGGTGGACCCCTCCACTTT	CASRPTGGPLHF
-	TRBV6-2/TRBV6-3	-	TRBJ1-1	TGTGCCAGCAGTTTGGTATCGGGAACTGAAGCTTTCTTT	CASSLVSGTEAFF
-	TRBV6-2/TRBV6-3	-	TRBJ2-1	TGTGCCAGCAGTTACTCGACGGCGAATGAGCAGTTCTTC	CASSYSTANEQFF
-	TRBV19	few	TRBJ1-5	TGTGCCAGTAGTATGAGCAGGGCTCAGCCCCAGCCTTTT	CASSMSRAQPQPF